The rows below give T cell receptor beta chains drawn from one sample of a study of early stage breast cancer tumors. Assay: immunoSEQ multiplex PCR; the TCRdb copy retains only in-frame clones and omits some. In the table there are 20,000 to 25,000 clones, about 75% of which are singletons. The sequencing sample was made of blood. All receptors derive from a person between 55 and 69 years old with breast cancer. CDR3s include the opening cysteine and the closing phenylalanine or tryptophan. D genes are given only for firm matches. Part of the rows lack a size; the others show once, few, many or a class for expanded clones.

>TRBV5-6|17|TRBJ1-1|few|.
TGTGCCAGCAGCTTGGATTGGGGAGCCGACCCGAACACTGAAGCTTTCTTT
CASSLDWGADPNTEAFF
>TRBV9|15|TRBJ1-1|.|.
TGTGCCAGCAGCCCGAATGAGGGGAGGTACACTGAAGCTTTCTTT
CASSPNEGRYTEAFF
>TRBV2|15|TRBJ2-7|.|TRBD2
TGTGCCAGCAGTGAGGGGCGGGAGTCCTCCTACGAGCAGTACTTC
CASSEGRESSYEQYF
>TRBV6-5|14|TRBJ2-5|once|TRBD2
TGTGCCAGCAGTTGGACTAGCGGCCAAGAGACCCAGTACTTC
CASSWTSGQETQYF
>TRBV29-1|11|TRBJ2-3|.|.
TGCAGCGTTGTGCGCCTTGATACGCAGTATTTT
CSVVRLDTQYF
>TRBV29-1|14|TRBJ2-2|once|.
TGCAGCGTTGATAGGGGTACGAACACCGGGGAGCTGTTTTTT
CSVDRGTNTGELFF
>TRBV13|15|TRBJ1-3|.|.
TGTGCCAGCAGCTTAATGGGGATCTCTGGAAACACCATATATTTT
CASSLMGISGNTIYF
>TRBV18|14|TRBJ1-3|medium-sized|TRBD1
TGTGCCAGCTCGGGACAGGGGATCGGAAACACCATATATTTT
CASSGQGIGNTIYF
>TRBV6-6|16|TRBJ1-2|.|.
TGTGCCAGCAGTTACTCGAGGCAGCCTACTAACTATGGCTACACCTTC
CASSYSRQPTNYGYTF
>TRBV9|13|TRBJ1-1|.|.
TGTGCCAGCAGCGAGAGGGGAAACACTGAAGCTTTCTTT
CASSERGNTEAFF
>TRBV5-4|15|TRBJ2-3|.|.
TGTGCCAGCAGCTTGGGTGGGGGGGCGACAGATACGCAGTATTTT
CASSLGGGATDTQYF
>TRBV14|15|TRBJ2-7|.|.
TGTGCCAGCAGCCAAGGCCCGGGATGGGCCTACGAGCAGTACTTC
CASSQGPGWAYEQYF
>TRBV18|14|TRBJ2-7|.|.
TGTGCCAGCTCACCAACGGTACAGAACTACGAGCAGTACTTC
CASSPTVQNYEQYF
>TRBV30|11|TRBJ2-7|.|.
TGTGCCTGGGGGCAGGCCTACGAGCAGTACTTC
CAWGQAYEQYF
>TRBV7-9|13|TRBJ1-1|.|TRBD1
TGTGCCAGCACCGGGACAGGGTCCTTTGAAGCTTTCTTT
CASTGTGSFEAFF
>TRBV7-6|17|TRBJ2-1|once|.
TGTGCCAGCAGCTTAGTGGGGGGATCCAGAGCGTACAATGAGCAGTTCTTC
CASSLVGGSRAYNEQFF
>TRBV6-6|16|TRBJ1-1|large|.
TGTGCCAGCAGTGACTACTACGGCAGCGTGAACACTGAAGCTTTCTTT
CASSDYYGSVNTEAFF
>TRBV10-3|13|TRBJ2-7|.|.
TGTGCCATAGGGGGGGGGCCAGCCTACGAGCAGTACTTC
CAIGGGPAYEQYF
>TRBV2|15|TRBJ1-3|.|.
TGTGCCAGCAGGAGGAGGTTAGACTCTGGAAACACCATATATTTT
CASRRRLDSGNTIYF
>TRBV30|16|TRBJ2-5|.|TRBD1
TGTGCCTGGAGTCTACTAGTGGGGACAGGGGGTGAGACCCAGTACTTC
CAWSLLVGTGGETQYF
>TRBV28|15|TRBJ2-1|.|TRBD2
TGTGCCAGCACCTCGACTAGCGGGGGGCCGAATGAGCAGTTCTTC
CASTSTSGGPNEQFF
>TRBV9|14|TRBJ2-5|.|.
TGTGCCAGCAGCGCGTCGATTATCCAAGAGACCCAGTACTTC
CASSASIIQETQYF
>TRBV27|15|TRBJ2-7|.|TRBD1
TGTGCCAGCAGCATCATCGGACAGGCCCGCTACGAGCAGTACTTC
CASSIIGQARYEQYF
>TRBV9|17|TRBJ2-3|.|TRBD2
TGTGCCAGCAGCCCAAGCCTAGCGGGAGCCGCCACAGATACGCAGTATTTT
CASSPSLAGAATDTQYF
>TRBV13|16|TRBJ2-7|.|TRBD2
TGTGCCAGCAGCTTAACTCACGGGAGGACCCTTCTCGAGCAGTACTTC
CASSLTHGRTLLEQYF
>TRBV2|13|TRBJ1-2|few|TRBD1
TGTGCCGGGAGACAGGGGGCTTACTATGGCTACACCTTC
CAGRQGAYYGYTF
>TRBV7-8|14|TRBJ2-5|.|.
TGTGCCAGCGGATTAGGGGTTGTCGGGGAGACCCAGTACTTC
CASGLGVVGETQYF
>TRBV7-8|13|TRBJ2-7|few|.
TGTGCCAGCAGCTTCTGGCAGGGGTACGAGCAGTACTTC
CASSFWQGYEQYF
>TRBV7-9|15|TRBJ2-3|.|.
TGTGCCAGCAGCCCACCGAACAGTCTCACAGATACGCAGTATTTT
CASSPPNSLTDTQYF
>TRBV15|15|TRBJ2-5|.|.
TGTGCCACCAGCAGGGAAGCCGGGGGCGCAGAGACCCAGTACTTC
CATSREAGGAETQYF
>TRBV11-3|15|TRBJ2-2|.|TRBD2
TGTGCCAGCGGCAAGCGGGGATCGAACACCGGGGAGCTGTTTTTT
CASGKRGSNTGELFF
>TRBV7-2|14|TRBJ2-7|.|.
TGTGCCAGCAGCCCACGGGACTCGTTCTACGAGCAGTACTTC
CASSPRDSFYEQYF
>TRBV5-1|16|TRBJ1-3|once|TRBD1
TGCGCCAGCAGCTCCGCCGGGACAGGGGGTTTGGACACCATATATTTT
CASSSAGTGGLDTIYF
>TRBV4-1|17|TRBJ2-7|once|.
TGCGCCAGCAGCCCCAAACAGGCTGAGTGGAGCTCCTACGAGCAGTACTTC
CASSPKQAEWSSYEQYF
>TRBV13|16|TRBJ1-1|.|.
TGTGCCAGCAGCTTAGGCCTTTTTAAGGGACTCACTGAAGCTTTCTTT
CASSLGLFKGLTEAFF
>TRBV9|14|TRBJ2-1|once|.
TGTGCCAGCAGCTTCGGGACTGGGCACAATGAGCAGTTCTTC
CASSFGTGHNEQFF
>TRBV9|15|TRBJ2-7|few|.
TGTGCCAGCAGCCCCACCCCGGGGGTTGGCCACGAGCAGTACTTC
CASSPTPGVGHEQYF
>TRBV6-1|18|TRBJ2-6|.|TRBD1
TGTGCCAGCAGTGAGAAGGGGGCTTTAATCTCTGGGGCCAACGTCCTGACTTTC
CASSEKGALISGANVLTF
>TRBV21-1|17|TRBJ1-1|.|.
TGTGCCAGCGGGTTAGGGGGGGACCATTTAACAATAACTGAAGCTTTCTTT
CASGLGGDHLTITEAFF
>TRBV5-1|15|TRBJ1-3|once|.
TGCGCCAGCAGCTTGAACGGCGAGTCTGGAAACACCATATATTTT
CASSLNGESGNTIYF
>TRBV6-1|16|TRBJ2-7|once|.
TGTGCCAGCAGTGACAATTGGGCAGGGCTCTCCTACGAGCAGTACTTC
CASSDNWAGLSYEQYF
>TRBV7-9|15|TRBJ2-7|.|.
TGTGCCAGCAGCTTCTTCGACAGGCTTGGGCACGAGCAGTACTTC
CASSFFDRLGHEQYF
>TRBV7-3|14|TRBJ2-2|.|.
TGTGCCAGCAGCCCGAGACTGAGCACCGGGGAGCTGTTTTTT
CASSPRLSTGELFF
>TRBV6-1|14|TRBJ2-3|.|TRBD2
TGTGCCAGCAGTCTCCTCATCGGGGGGTCACAGCAGTATTTT
CASSLLIGGSQQYF
>TRBV28|13|TRBJ2-7|.|TRBD1
TGTGCCAGCAGTGGGGACAGGGTCTACGAGCAGTACTTC
CASSGDRVYEQYF
>TRBV11-3|18|TRBJ2-2|.|TRBD2
TGTGCCATCAGCCCCCCGGGGGGTAGCGGGAGTTTCACCGGGGAGCTGTTTTTT
CAISPPGGSGSFTGELFF
>TRBV6-9|16|TRBJ1-5|few|TRBD1
TGTGCCAGCAGACCGACAGGGGCGCGGGGCAATCAGCCCCAGCATTTT
CASRPTGARGNQPQHF
>TRBV11-2|15|TRBJ2-3|.|.
TGTGCCAGCAGCTTAGATCGCGGCAGCACCGATACGCAGTATTTT
CASSLDRGSTDTQYF
>TRBV25-1|11|TRBJ1-2|.|.
TGTGCCAGCACTGAGGGTCATGGCTACACCTTC
CASTEGHGYTF
>TRBV4-2|19|TRBJ1-6|.|TRBD1
TGTGCCAGCAGCCAAGAGTTTTTGGGACAGAACTCCTATAATTCACCCCTCCACTTT
CASSQEFLGQNSYNSPLHF
>TRBV6-5|16|TRBJ2-1|.|TRBD1
TGTGCCAGCAGTTATCGGACAGGGAGCTCCTACAATGAGCAGTTCTTC
CASSYRTGSSYNEQFF
>TRBV4-2|18|TRBJ2-7|.|TRBD2
TGTGCCAGCAGCCAAGTTGCTAGCGGGAGGGCAAGAACCTACGAGCAGTACTTC
CASSQVASGRARTYEQYF
>TRBV7-9|13|TRBJ2-5|.|.
TGTGCCAGCAGCCGGAACGGGGAGGATACCCAGTACTTC
CASSRNGEDTQYF
>TRBV5-4|13|TRBJ1-4|.|.
TGTGCCAGCAGCGCAGGGTGGGCTGAAAAACTGTTTTTT
CASSAGWAEKLFF
>TRBV7-3|14|TRBJ2-3|.|.
TGTGCCAGCAGCTTAACACTAGCCACAGATACGCAGTATTTT
CASSLTLATDTQYF
>TRBV25-1|15|TRBJ2-1|.|TRBD2
TGTGCCAGCAGTCCCCTCGGCGGGAGAGGCAATGAGCAGTTCTTC
CASSPLGGRGNEQFF